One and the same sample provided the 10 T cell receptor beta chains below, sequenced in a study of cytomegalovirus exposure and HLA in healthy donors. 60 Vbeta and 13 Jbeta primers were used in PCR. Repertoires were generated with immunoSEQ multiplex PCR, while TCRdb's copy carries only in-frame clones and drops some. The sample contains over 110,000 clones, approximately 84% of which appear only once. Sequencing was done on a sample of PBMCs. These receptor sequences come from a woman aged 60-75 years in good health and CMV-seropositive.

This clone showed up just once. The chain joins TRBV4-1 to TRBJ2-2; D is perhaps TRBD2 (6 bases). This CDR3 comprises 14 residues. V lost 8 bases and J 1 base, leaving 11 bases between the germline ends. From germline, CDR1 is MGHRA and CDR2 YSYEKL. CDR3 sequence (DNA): TGCGCCAGCGGAGGGGAAGTGAACACCGGGGAGCTGTTTTTT. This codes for CASGGEVNTGELFF.

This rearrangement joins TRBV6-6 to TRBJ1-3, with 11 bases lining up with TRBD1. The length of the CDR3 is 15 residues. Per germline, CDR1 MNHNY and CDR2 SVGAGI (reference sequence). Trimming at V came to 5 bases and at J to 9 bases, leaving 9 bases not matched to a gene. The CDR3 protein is CASSRLGQGESTIYF. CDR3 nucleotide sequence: TGTGCCAGCAGTCGACTGGGACAGGGGGAGAGCACCATATATTTT.

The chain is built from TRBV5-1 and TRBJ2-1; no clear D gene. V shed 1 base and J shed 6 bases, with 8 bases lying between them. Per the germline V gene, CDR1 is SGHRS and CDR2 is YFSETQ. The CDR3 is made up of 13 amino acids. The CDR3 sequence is CASSLSVANEQFF. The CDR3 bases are TGCGCCAGCAGCTTGTCGGTAGCCAATGAGCAGTTCTTC.

The CDR3 spells CASSRDNYNEQFF. CDR3 sequence (DNA): TGTGCCAGTAGTAGGGACAACTACAATGAGCAGTTCTTC. The rearrangement joins TRBV19 to TRBJ2-1; D might be TRBD1 (6 bases). The CDR3 runs 13 residues. The germline gives CDR1 LNHDA, CDR2 SQIVND (reference sequence). V dropped 4 bases and J dropped 3 bases, with 7 bases sitting between them.

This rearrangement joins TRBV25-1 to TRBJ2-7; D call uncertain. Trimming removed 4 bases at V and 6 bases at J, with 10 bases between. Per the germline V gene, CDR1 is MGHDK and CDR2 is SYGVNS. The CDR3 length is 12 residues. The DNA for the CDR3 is TGTGCCAGCAGTGCTCTCTCGGGCGAGCAGTACTTC. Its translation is CASSALSGEQYF.

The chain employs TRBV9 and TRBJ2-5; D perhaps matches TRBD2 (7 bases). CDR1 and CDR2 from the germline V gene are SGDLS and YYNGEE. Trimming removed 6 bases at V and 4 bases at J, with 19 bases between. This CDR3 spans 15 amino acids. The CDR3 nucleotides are TGTGCCAGCAACTACGAGGCGGGGGCAGGAGAGACCCAGTACTTC. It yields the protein CASNYEAGAGETQYF.

The CDR3 sequence is CASTSQTGNGGKLFF. The CDR3 DNA sequence: TGCGCCAGCACCTCCCAGACAGGGAATGGTGGAAAACTGTTTTTT. The gene calls are TRBV5-1 and TRBJ1-4; 7 bases are a match to TRBD1. Trimming took 6 bases from V and 10 from J; bases not matched to a gene: 15. CDR1 and CDR2 (germline): SGHRS, YFSETQ. This CDR3 spans 15 amino acids.

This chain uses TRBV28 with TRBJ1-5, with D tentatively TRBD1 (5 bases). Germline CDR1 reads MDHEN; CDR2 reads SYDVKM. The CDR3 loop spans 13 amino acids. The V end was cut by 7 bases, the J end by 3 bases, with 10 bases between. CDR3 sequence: CASTRDSNQPQHF. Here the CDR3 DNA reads TGTGCCAGCACCAGGGATTCCAATCAGCCCCAGCATTTT.

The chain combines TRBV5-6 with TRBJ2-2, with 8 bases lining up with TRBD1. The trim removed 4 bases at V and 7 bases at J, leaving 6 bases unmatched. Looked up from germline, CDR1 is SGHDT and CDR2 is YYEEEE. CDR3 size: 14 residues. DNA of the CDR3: TGTGCCAGCAGCCCGGACAGGGCTGGCGGGGAGCTGTTTTTT. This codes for CASSPDRAGGELFF.

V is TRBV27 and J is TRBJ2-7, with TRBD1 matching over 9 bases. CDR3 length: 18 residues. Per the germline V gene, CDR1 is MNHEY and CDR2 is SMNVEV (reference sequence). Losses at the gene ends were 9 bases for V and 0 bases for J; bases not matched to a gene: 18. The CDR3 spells CARCRGQGVAGTSYEQYF. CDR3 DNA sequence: TGTGCCAGGTGTAGGGGACAGGGAGTCGCGGGGACCTCCTACGAGCAGTACTTC.